This is a list of T cell receptor beta chains from one sample in a study of blood T cell repertoires in COVID-19. Assay used: immunoSEQ multiplex PCR; TCRdb lists only in-frame clones, some missing. The sample comprises approximately 190,000 clones, 65% to 85% of which are singletons, and more than 5% rests with the top ten. What was sequenced was peripheral blood. The receptors were sampled from a woman in her thirties with acute or convalescent COVID-19. Both conserved end residues are part of each CDR3. The D gene is left open where the match is weak. Clone size is stated in some rows and not others, as once, few, many or a class when expanded.

CDR3 DNA	CDR3 protein	D gene	V gene	J gene	clone size
TGTGCCAGCAGTTTGACTTCACCTGGTTCACCCCTCCACTTT	CASSLTSPGSPLHF	.	TRBV28	TRBJ1-6	few
TGTGCCAGCTCATACAAAGAGACCCAGTACTTC	CASSYKETQYF	.	TRBV18	TRBJ2-5	.
TGTGCCAGCAGCTTGAGACAGGGGTACGAGCAGTACTTC	CASSLRQGYEQYF	TRBD1	TRBV11-3	TRBJ2-7	.
TGTGCCAGCAGCTTCGGGGTTACCTACAATGAGCAGTTCTTC	CASSFGVTYNEQFF	.	TRBV7-2	TRBJ2-1	.
TGTGCCAGCAGCTTAGGTCAGCGGGGGGGCGATGAGCAGTTCTTC	CASSLGQRGGDEQFF	TRBD2	TRBV7-2	TRBJ2-1	.
TGCGCCAGCAGCCAACCGTCAAATGAAACAGGGGGCTCGAGGGAAAAACTGTTTTTT	CASSQPSNETGGSREKLFF	TRBD1	TRBV23-1	TRBJ1-4	.
TGTGCCAGCAGTGTACAGGGCACTGAAGCTTTCTTT	CASSVQGTEAFF	.	TRBV2	TRBJ1-1	.
TGTGCCAGCAGTTTGCGACAGGGCTACGAGCAGTTCTTC	CASSLRQGYEQFF	TRBD1	TRBV7-8	TRBJ2-1	once
TGTGCCAGCAGCCTACCGCCCAATGAGCAGTTCTTC	CASSLPPNEQFF	.	TRBV5-4	TRBJ2-1	.
TGCAGCGCCTCCGGGACTGGAGGCTCCTACGAGCAGTACTTC	CSASGTGGSYEQYF	.	TRBV29-1	TRBJ2-7	.
TGTGCCAGCACCCAAATAGGTGGTGTGACAGCTCATAATCAGCCCCAGCATTTT	CASTQIGGVTAHNQPQHF	.	TRBV28	TRBJ1-5	.
TGTGCCAGCAGCCCTAGTTCCCGACAGGGGACGGCATACGAGCAGTACTTC	CASSPSSRQGTAYEQYF	TRBD1	TRBV11-2	TRBJ2-7	.
TGTGCCAGCAGCCTTAGCGGGCGAGACACCGGGGAGCTGTTTTTT	CASSLSGRDTGELFF	TRBD2	TRBV7-9	TRBJ2-2	.
TGTGCCAGCAGTGACAGGCCCGGACTAGCGGGAGAGCAGTACTTC	CASSDRPGLAGEQYF	TRBD2	TRBV6-2/TRBV6-3	TRBJ2-7	.
TGTGCCAGCAGTGAAGTCACAGGGCTGACCTACGAGCAGTACTTC	CASSEVTGLTYEQYF	.	TRBV2	TRBJ2-7	.
TGTGCCAGCAGCTTACGAGGCTCCTACGAGCAGTACTTC	CASSLRGSYEQYF	.	TRBV7-2	TRBJ2-7	few
TGCAGTGCTAGCCCAGGTCCGCAGTACTTC	CSASPGPQYF	.	TRBV20-1	TRBJ2-7	.
TGTGCCAGCAGTTTAATTAGGACAGGGGGGCGTCTAAACACTGAAGCTTTCTTT	CASSLIRTGGRLNTEAFF	TRBD1	TRBV28	TRBJ1-1	.
TGTGCCAGCAGTCCGACGACAGGAGGACTAGATACGCAGTATTTT	CASSPTTGGLDTQYF	.	TRBV25-1	TRBJ2-3	.
TGTGCCATCAGTGAGAGACTAGCGGGGACCTCTGACCACAATGAGCAGTTCTTC	CAISERLAGTSDHNEQFF	TRBD2	TRBV10-3	TRBJ2-1	few
TGTGCCAGCAGCCGAGGACAGGTTGTCTCTAACTATGGCTACACCTTC	CASSRGQVVSNYGYTF	TRBD1	TRBV7-8	TRBJ1-2	.
TGTGCCAGCAGCAAGCAGGGTACGGAGACCCAGTACTTC	CASSKQGTETQYF	.	TRBV21-1	TRBJ2-5	.
TGTGCTAGTGGTTTGGTACGCGGGCGGGTTGAAGCTTTCTTT	CASGLVRGRVEAFF	.	TRBV12-5	TRBJ1-1	.
TGTGCCAGCAGCGTAAGAGATAGCGGGGGGGCCGGAGCAGATACGCAGTATTTT	CASSVRDSGGAGADTQYF	TRBD2	TRBV9	TRBJ2-3	.
TGTGCCAGCAGCCCTTTGGGCGTGGACAAAAACATTCAGTACTTC	CASSPLGVDKNIQYF	.	TRBV7-9	TRBJ2-4	.
TGCGCGGCAATCCCAGCGGTGTATAGCAATCAGCCCCAGCATTTT	CAAIPAVYSNQPQHF	.	TRBV27	TRBJ1-5	.
TGTGCCAGCAGCCCGGCCAGGGATGGGACCCAGTACTTC	CASSPARDGTQYF	.	TRBV2	TRBJ2-5	.
TGCGCCAGCAGCTTCAGATCCGGGACAGCCTTTTCCTACAATGAGCAGTTCTTC	CASSFRSGTAFSYNEQFF	TRBD1	TRBV5-1	TRBJ2-1	.
TGTGCCAGCAGCCACCCCGTTGCAGGGGAAAACTATGGCTACACCTTC	CASSHPVAGENYGYTF	.	TRBV4-2	TRBJ1-2	.
TGTGCCAGCAGTCGATCTCAGGGTGCTAACTATGGCTACACCTTC	CASSRSQGANYGYTF	.	TRBV6-6	TRBJ1-2	.
TGTGCCAGCATCCGTGCCGGGACTTTACAAGAGACCCAGTACTTC	CASIRAGTLQETQYF	.	TRBV28	TRBJ2-5	.
TGTGCCAGCAGTGAATTGGGGACCGGGGGTGGCACCATATATTTT	CASSELGTGGGTIYF	.	TRBV2	TRBJ1-3	.
TGTGCCAGTAGTTCAGGGACAGGGTTGAACGAGCAGTACTTC	CASSSGTGLNEQYF	TRBD1	TRBV19	TRBJ2-7	.
TGCGCCAGCAGCTTGACAGCAAATTCACCCCTCCACTTT	CASSLTANSPLHF	.	TRBV5-1	TRBJ1-6	.
TGTGCCTGGACAGGGGTGAACACTGAAGCTTTCTTT	CAWTGVNTEAFF	.	TRBV30	TRBJ1-1	.
TGTGCCAGTAGTAAACAGGCCTATAGCAATCAGCCCCAGCATTTT	CASSKQAYSNQPQHF	.	TRBV19	TRBJ1-5	.
TGTGCCAGCAGGGACAGTAAATCTTTCTCTGGAAACACCATATATTTT	CASRDSKSFSGNTIYF	TRBD1	TRBV19	TRBJ1-3	.
TGTGCCAGCAGCTTGGCCCACGGCGGCAAGCAGTTCTTC	CASSLAHGGKQFF	.	TRBV5-5	TRBJ2-1	.
TGTGCCAGCTCACCACGGACTACTTCTAGCGGGAGGGCCTCGGAGTATTTT	CASSPRTTSSGRASEYF	TRBD2	TRBV18	TRBJ2-3	.
TGTGCCAGCAGTTACCCTAGCGGGACGAACACCGGGGAGCTGTTTTTT	CASSYPSGTNTGELFF	TRBD2	TRBV6-2/TRBV6-3	TRBJ2-2	.
TGTGCCAGCAGCCAAGAACAGCGGGAGTCGGAAAATGAGCAGTTCTTC	CASSQEQRESENEQFF	TRBD2	TRBV4-2	TRBJ2-1	.
TGTGCCTGGGCGGAGGGACAGAGGAATCAGCCCCAGCATTTT	CAWAEGQRNQPQHF	TRBD1	TRBV30	TRBJ1-5	.
TGTGCCAGCAGTCCCCCTCTTAGTGCGCAGTATTTT	CASSPPLSAQYF	.	TRBV28	TRBJ2-3	.
TGTGCCAGCAGTGTCCGAGCGGGAATAGGAGGTGAGCAGTTCTTC	CASSVRAGIGGEQFF	TRBD2	TRBV27	TRBJ2-1	.
TGCAGTGCTAGTGACGGCACAGATACGCAGTATTTT	CSASDGTDTQYF	.	TRBV20-1	TRBJ2-3	.
TGTGCCAGCAGTGGAGAGCTTAGCAATCAGCCCCAGCATTTT	CASSGELSNQPQHF	.	TRBV6-6	TRBJ1-5	once
TGTGCCAGTAGAAACAGGGATTCCTACGAGCAGTACTTC	CASRNRDSYEQYF	.	TRBV19	TRBJ2-7	.
TGTGCCCATTCAAGGGGAGGTAGATATGAGCAGTTCTTC	CAHSRGGRYEQFF	.	TRBV30	TRBJ2-1	.
TGCGCCAGCAGTGACGGACAGGGGGTCGGATCACCCCTCCACTTT	CASSDGQGVGSPLHF	TRBD1	TRBV10-1	TRBJ1-6	.
TGCGCCAGCAGCTTCAGGGGGGCGGCAGATACGCAGTATTTT	CASSFRGAADTQYF	.	TRBV5-1	TRBJ2-3	.
TGTGCCAGCAGCGCGGCGCGCGGGAATTTGGATACGCAGTATTTT	CASSAARGNLDTQYF	.	TRBV7-2	TRBJ2-3	.
TGTGCCAGCAGTTTGAAGACAGCCCTTAGCACAGATACGCAGTATTTT	CASSLKTALSTDTQYF	.	TRBV28	TRBJ2-3	.
TGTGCCAGCCGCTCGACTAGTCAAGAGACCCAGTACTTC	CASRSTSQETQYF	.	TRBV7-9	TRBJ2-5	.
TGTGCCAGCAGTTCCAGGGTTCCCTACGAGCAGTACTTC	CASSSRVPYEQYF	.	TRBV28	TRBJ2-7	.
TGTGCCAGCAGTTCGGGACTCCTAAACATTCAGTACTTC	CASSSGLLNIQYF	.	TRBV7-2	TRBJ2-4	.
TGTGCCAGCAGGCGTAGCGGGGTGCGAGGGGATACGCAGTATTTT	CASRRSGVRGDTQYF	TRBD2	TRBV3-1/TRBV3-2	TRBJ2-3	.
TGTGCCAGCAGCCGAGGACTAGCGGGAGGGCCACGGGAGCAGTTCTTC	CASSRGLAGGPREQFF	TRBD2	TRBV7-8	TRBJ2-1	.
TGTGCTAGTGGTTTCGGCGGGGCAACAGATACGCAGTATTTT	CASGFGGATDTQYF	.	TRBV12-5	TRBJ2-3	.
TGTGCCAGCAGCTTAGTGAGCCCGGGAGCAGGAAGCTCTGGAAACACCATATATTTT	CASSLVSPGAGSSGNTIYF	.	TRBV11-2	TRBJ1-3	.
TGTGCCAGTAGTAGGCGTAGGACAGTCCAAGAGACCCAGTACTTC	CASSRRRTVQETQYF	.	TRBV19	TRBJ2-5	.